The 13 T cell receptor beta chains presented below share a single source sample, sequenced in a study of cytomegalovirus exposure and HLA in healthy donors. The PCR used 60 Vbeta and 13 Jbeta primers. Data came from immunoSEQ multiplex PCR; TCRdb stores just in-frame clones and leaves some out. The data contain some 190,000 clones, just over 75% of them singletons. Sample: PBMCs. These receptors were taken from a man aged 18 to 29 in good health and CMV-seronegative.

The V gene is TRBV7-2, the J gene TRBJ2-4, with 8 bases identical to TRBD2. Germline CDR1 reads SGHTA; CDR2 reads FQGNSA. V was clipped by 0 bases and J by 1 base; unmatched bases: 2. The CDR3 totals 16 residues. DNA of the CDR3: TGTGCCAGCAGCTTAGCCACGGGAGGGGCCAAAAACATTCAGTACTTC. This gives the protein CASSLATGGAKNIQYF.

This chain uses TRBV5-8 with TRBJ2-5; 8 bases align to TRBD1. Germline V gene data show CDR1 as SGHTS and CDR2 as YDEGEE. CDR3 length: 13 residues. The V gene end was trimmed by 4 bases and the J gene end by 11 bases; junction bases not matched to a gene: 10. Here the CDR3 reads CASSRNRGWEQYF. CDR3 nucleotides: TGTGCCAGCAGCCGAAACAGGGGGTGGGAGCAGTACTTC.

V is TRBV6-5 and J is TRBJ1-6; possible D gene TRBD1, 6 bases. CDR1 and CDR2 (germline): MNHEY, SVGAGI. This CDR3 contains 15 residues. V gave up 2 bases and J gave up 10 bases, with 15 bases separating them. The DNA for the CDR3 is TGTGCCAGCAGTTACACGACTGTCAGGGGATCACCCCTCCACTTT. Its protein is CASSYTTVRGSPLHF.

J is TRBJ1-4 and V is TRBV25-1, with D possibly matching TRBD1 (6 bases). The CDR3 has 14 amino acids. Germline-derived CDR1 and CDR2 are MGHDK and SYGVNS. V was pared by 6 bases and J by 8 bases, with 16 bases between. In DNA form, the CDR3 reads TGTGCCAGCAGGTTGGGGGGGGCTAGCGAAAAACTGTTTTTT. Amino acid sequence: CASRLGGASEKLFF.

CDR3 DNA: TGTGCCAGTAGTCGAAATAGGGGTGGCGGGGCGGACACCGGGGAGCTGTTTTTT. As protein: CASSRNRGGGADTGELFF. V and J are TRBV19 and TRBJ2-2; weak D call: TRBD2 (6 bases). This CDR3 has 18 residues. Germline CDR1 LNHDA, CDR2 SQIVND (reference sequence). Trimming cost V 5 bases and J 3 bases, with 22 bases left between them.

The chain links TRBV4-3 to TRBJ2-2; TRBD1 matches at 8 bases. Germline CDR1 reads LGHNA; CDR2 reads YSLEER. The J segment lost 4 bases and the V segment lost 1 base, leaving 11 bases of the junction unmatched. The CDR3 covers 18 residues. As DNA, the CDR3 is TGCGCCAGCAGCCAAGGAGGGACCCGACAGGGGCCCACCGGGGAGCTGTTTTTT. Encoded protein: CASSQGGTRQGPTGELFF.

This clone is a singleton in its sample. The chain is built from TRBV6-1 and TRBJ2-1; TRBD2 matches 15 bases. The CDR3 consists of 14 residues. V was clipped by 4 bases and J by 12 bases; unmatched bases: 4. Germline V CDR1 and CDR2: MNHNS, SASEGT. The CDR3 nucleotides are TGTGCCAGCAGTGCAGGACTAGCGGGAGGGGGGCAGTTCTTC. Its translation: CASSAGLAGGGQFF.

Here the CDR3 reads CASSHQRGALYPDTQYF. CDR3 in DNA: TGCGCCAGCAGCCACCAGCGGGGAGCCTTATACCCAGATACGCAGTATTTT. The genes are TRBV4-3 and TRBJ2-3; TRBD2 matches 7 bases. This CDR3 is 17 amino acids long. After removal of 3 bases from V and 4 bases from J, the junction contained 13 bases not matched to a gene. Germline CDR1 LGHNA, CDR2 YSLEER.

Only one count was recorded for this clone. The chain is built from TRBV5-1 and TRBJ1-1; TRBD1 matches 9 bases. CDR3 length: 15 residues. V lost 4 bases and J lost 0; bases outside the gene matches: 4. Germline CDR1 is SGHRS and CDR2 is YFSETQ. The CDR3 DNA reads TGCGCCAGCAGCGGGACAGGGTTCATGAACACTGAAGCTTTCTTT. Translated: CASSGTGFMNTEAFF.

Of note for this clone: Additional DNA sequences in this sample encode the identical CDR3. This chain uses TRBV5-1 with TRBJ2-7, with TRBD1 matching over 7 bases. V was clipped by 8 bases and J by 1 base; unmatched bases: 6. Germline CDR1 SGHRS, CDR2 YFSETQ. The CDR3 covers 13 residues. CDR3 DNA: TGCGCCAGTACCGGGACAGAGTCCTACGAGCAGTACTTC. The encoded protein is CASTGTESYEQYF.

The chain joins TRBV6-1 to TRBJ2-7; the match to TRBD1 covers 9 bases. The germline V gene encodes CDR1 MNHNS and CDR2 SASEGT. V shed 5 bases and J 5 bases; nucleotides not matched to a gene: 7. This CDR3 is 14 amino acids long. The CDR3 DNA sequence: TGTGCCAGCAGTACCGGGACAGGGTCCCACGAGCAGTACTTC. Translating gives CASSTGTGSHEQYF.

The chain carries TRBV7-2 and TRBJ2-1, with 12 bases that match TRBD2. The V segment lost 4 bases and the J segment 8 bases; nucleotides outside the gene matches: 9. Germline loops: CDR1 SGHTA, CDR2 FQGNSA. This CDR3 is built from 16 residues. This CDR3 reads CASSSRWTSGTYEQFF. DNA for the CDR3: TGTGCCAGCAGCTCCCGATGGACTAGCGGGACCTATGAGCAGTTCTTC.

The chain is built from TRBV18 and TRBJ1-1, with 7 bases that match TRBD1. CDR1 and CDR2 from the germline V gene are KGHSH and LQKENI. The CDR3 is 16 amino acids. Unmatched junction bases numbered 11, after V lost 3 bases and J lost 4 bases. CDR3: CASSPSAGGLSTEAFF. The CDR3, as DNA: TGTGCCAGCTCACCGTCGGCAGGGGGTTTGAGCACTGAAGCTTTCTTT. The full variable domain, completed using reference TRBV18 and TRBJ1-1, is NAGVMQNPRHLVRRRGQEARLRCSPMKGHSHVYWYRQLPEEGLKFMVYLQKENIIDESGMPKERFSAEFPKEGPSILRIQQVVRGDSAAYFCASSPSAGGLSTEAFFGQGTRLTVV.